What follows is one T cell receptor beta chain and its context. As handled by the study authors: By means of reference gene primer amplification, nucleated cell counts were estimated. This table comes from immunoSEQ multiplex PCR, and its TCRdb copy is limited to in-frame clones, with some not included. That table gives V, J and clone size, and the DNA gave D and trimming. The profile covers some 68,000 clones, with less than 95% appearing a single time and under 0.65% taken by the ten largest. Seattle's enrolled individuals joined amid active infection and were then monitored longitudinally. CDR1 is LNHDA and CDR2 is SQIVND in the germline V gene (reference sequence). Trimming took off 1 base at V and 0 bases at J, with 7 bases between the two ends. This CDR3 is built from 15 residues. These data come from a study of blood T cell repertoires in COVID-19. At the level of the study: The origin of the acute and convalescent COVID-19 samples was the United States, Italy and Spain. Sample material is recorded as cDNA or gDNA derived from T cells, B-cell-depleted T cells, or PBMCs.

The chain carries TRBV19 and TRBJ1-5; D is uncertain. The sequenced material came from peripheral blood. The receptor's source is a man in his fifties or sixties with COVID-19, enrolled during active disease. The CDR3 loop is CASSIVPSSNQPQHF. In DNA, the CDR3 is TGTGCCAGTAGTATAGTTCCCAGTAGCAATCAGCCCCAGCATTTT.